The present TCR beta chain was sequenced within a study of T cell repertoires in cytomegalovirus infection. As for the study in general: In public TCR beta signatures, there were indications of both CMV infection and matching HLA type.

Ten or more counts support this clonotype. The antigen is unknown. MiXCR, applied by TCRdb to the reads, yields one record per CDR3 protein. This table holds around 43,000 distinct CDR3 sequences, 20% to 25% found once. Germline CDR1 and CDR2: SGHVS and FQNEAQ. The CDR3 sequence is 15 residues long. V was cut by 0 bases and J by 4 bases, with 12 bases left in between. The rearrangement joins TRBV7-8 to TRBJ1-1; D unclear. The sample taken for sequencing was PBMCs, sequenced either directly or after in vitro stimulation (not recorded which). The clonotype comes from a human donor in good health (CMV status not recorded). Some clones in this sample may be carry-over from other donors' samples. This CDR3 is CASSLASLSGTEAFF. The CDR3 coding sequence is TGTGCCAGCAGCTTAGCGTCTCTATCGGGCACTGAAGCTTTCTTT.